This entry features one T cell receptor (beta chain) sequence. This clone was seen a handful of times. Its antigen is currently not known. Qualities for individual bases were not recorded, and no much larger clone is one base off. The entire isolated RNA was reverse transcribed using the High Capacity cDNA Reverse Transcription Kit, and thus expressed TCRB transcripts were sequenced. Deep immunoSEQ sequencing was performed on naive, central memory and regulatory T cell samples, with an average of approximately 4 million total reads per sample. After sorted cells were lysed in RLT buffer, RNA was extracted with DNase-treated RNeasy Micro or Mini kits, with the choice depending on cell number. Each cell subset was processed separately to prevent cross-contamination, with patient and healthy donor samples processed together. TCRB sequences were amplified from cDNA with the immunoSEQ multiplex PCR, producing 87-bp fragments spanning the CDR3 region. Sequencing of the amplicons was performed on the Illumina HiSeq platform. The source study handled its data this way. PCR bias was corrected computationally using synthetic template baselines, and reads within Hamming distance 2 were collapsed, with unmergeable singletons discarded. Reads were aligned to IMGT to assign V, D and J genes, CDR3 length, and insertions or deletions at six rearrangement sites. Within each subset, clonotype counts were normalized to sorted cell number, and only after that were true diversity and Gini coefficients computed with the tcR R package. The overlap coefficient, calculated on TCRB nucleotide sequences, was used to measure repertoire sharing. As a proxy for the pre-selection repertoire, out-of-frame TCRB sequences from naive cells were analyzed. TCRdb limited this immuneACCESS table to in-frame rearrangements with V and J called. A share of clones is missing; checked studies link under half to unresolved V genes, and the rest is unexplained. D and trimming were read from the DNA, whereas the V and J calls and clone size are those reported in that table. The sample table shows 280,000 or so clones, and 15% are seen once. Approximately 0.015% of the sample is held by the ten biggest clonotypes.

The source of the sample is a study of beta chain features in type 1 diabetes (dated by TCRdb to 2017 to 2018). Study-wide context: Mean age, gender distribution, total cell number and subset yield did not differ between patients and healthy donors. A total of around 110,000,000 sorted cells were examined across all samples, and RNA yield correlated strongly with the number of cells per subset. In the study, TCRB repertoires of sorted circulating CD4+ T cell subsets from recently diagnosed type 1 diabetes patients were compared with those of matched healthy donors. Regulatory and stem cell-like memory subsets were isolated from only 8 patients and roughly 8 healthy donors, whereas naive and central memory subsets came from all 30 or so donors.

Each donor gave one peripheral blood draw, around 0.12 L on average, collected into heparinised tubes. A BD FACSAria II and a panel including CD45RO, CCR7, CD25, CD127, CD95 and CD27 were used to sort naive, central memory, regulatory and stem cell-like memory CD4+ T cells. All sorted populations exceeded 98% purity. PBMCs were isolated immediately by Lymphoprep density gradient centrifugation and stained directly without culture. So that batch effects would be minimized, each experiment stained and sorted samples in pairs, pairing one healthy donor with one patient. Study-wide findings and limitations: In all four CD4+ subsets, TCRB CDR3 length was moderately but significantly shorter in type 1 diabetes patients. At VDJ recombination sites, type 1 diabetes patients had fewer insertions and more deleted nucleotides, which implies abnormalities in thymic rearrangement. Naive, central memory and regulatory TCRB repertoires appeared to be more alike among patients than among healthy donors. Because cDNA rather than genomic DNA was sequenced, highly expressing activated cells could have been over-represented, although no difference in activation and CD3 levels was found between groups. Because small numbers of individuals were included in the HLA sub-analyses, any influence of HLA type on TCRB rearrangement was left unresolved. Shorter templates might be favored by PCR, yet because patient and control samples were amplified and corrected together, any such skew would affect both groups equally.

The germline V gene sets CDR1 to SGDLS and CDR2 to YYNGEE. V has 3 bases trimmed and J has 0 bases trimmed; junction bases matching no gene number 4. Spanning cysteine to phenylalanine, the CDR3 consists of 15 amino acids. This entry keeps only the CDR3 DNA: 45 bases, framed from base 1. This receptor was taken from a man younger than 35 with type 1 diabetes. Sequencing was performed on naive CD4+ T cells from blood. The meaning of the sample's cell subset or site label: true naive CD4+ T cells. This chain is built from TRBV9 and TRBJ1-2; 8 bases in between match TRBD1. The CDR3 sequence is CASSGDRGANYGYTF. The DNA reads TGTGCCAGCAGCGGTGACAGGGGAGCTAACTATGGCTACACCTTC.